Presented here are 7 T cell receptor beta chains from one specimen sequenced in a study of T-cell reconstitution after alpha-beta-depleted transplantation in children. Unique molecular identifiers were incorporated during preparation of the TCRbeta library. A single record per CDR3 protein comes from TCRdb applying MiXCR to the PCR reads. The data hold roughly 590,000 distinct CDR3 sequences, with roughly 15% observed a single time. The specimen comprised PBMCs from the stem cell graft donor, sampled from the stem cell graft. Receptors originate from a human donor who donated a stem cell graft to a child with acute myeloid leukemia.

This clonotype was seen ten or more times. V gene TRBV20-1 combines with J gene TRBJ2-5, with D uncertain. The V gene lost 6 bases and the J gene lost 2 bases, with 7 bases spanning the gap. The CDR3 totals 11 residues. Germline V CDR1 and CDR2: DFQATT, SNEGSKA (reference sequence). CDR3 bases: TGCAGTGCCAACCCTCAAGAGACCCAGTACTTC. It is translated as CSANPQETQYF.

V and J are TRBV5-1 and TRBJ2-1; D perhaps matches TRBD1 (6 bases). The length of the CDR3 is 15 residues. Germline CDR1 reads SGHRS; CDR2 reads YFSETQ. Trimming shortened V by 0 bases and J by 4 bases, and 11 bases separated the two germline ends. The CDR3: CASSLGGRGYNEQFF. CDR3 DNA: TGCGCCAGCAGCTTGGGGGGGCGCGGATACAATGAGCAGTTCTTC.

This clonotype has ten or more counts. The V call is TRBV6-1, the J call TRBJ2-1; D uncertain. Trimming removed 6 bases from V and 5 bases from J, with 11 bases in between. The germline gives CDR1 MNHNS, CDR2 SASEGT. The CDR3 has 13 amino acids. CDR3 coding DNA: TGTGCCAGCAGGACCACAAGGGACAATGAGCAGTTCTTC. Residues: CASRTTRDNEQFF.

This clonotype was counted once. The chain joins TRBV5-2 to TRBJ2-7; the D segment call TRBD1 is taken from the table without a DNA check. TRBV5-2 is flagged as a pseudogene. The CDR3 has 13 residues. In DNA, the CDR3 is TGTGCCATGGGCCCCGCGGACATCTACGAGCAGTACGTC. Translation gives CAMGPADIYEQYV.

The chain carries TRBV3-1 and TRBJ2-1; 9 bases agree with TRBD2. The germline V gene has CDR1 LGHDT and CDR2 YNNKEL (reference sequence). V lost 3 bases, J lost 0 bases, and 3 bases stayed unmatched. This CDR3 is built from 16 residues. The CDR3 coding sequence is TGTGCCAGCAGCCAGTTAGCGGGGGTCTCCTACAATGAGCAGTTCTTC. This gives the protein CASSQLAGVSYNEQFF.

The chain couples TRBV28 to TRBJ1-2; D is perhaps TRBD1 (5 bases). The CDR3 has 13 amino acids. Trimming stripped 1 base from V and 4 bases from J, with 7 bases between. From germline, CDR1 is MDHEN and CDR2 SYDVKM. In DNA, the CDR3 is TGTGCCAGCAGTTTATTCGACAGCTATGGCTACACCTTC. Amino acids: CASSLFDSYGYTF.

This rearrangement joins TRBV7-9 to TRBJ2-3; D tentatively reads TRBD1 or TRBD2 (6 bases each). The CDR3 is 13 amino acids. Germline lookup yields CDR1 SEHNR and CDR2 FQNEAQ (reference sequence). Trimming took 7 bases from V and 4 from J, leaving 12 bases between them. CDR3: CASTPGASDTQYF. The CDR3 coding sequence is TGTGCCAGCACCCCGGGGGCTTCAGATACGCAGTATTTT.